Included here is one T cell receptor beta chain sequence, with context. Its cognate antigen is unknown. Germline CDR1 MNHEY, CDR2 SMNVEV (reference sequence). CDR3 length equals 16 residues. Carrying UMI labels, the TRB cDNA libraries were prepared through 5' RACE. Reanalyzing the 5' RACE reads, TCRdb keeps one entry per CDR3 protein, without DNA. The sample's table shows about 140,000 distinct CDR3 sequences. This sample was included in a study of CXCR3-negative and CXCR3-positive naive CD8 T cells. Overall study: Roughly 140 million TRB reads in total, about 1.5 +/- 0.3 million per library.

Cells that were CD45RO-CCR7+CD27+CD95- constituted naive CD8+ T cells. Study-level findings and limits: The study found more hydrophobic TRB CDR3s in CXCR3-positive naive cells than in CXCR3-negative naive cells. Naive CXCR3-positive and CXCR3-negative cells shared TRBV-TRBJ usage; memory cells diverged. Most assays were run on fresh PBMCs (CXCR3 expression partially decreased after cryopreservation).

This clonotype originated in a human donor in good health. Some clones in this sample may be carry-over from other donors' samples. The chain has TRBV27 and TRBJ2-2; TCRdb names TRBD2, which stays unverified in the absence of DNA. Sequencing was done on a sample of naive CXCR3+ CD8+ T cells from blood. As to subset: CD45RO-CCR7+CD27+CD95- naive CD8+ T cells expressing CXCR3 (TNR3+). CDR3 in amino acids: CASSLQQRGPPGELFF.